A selection of T cell receptor beta chains follows, all from one sample in a study of T-cell memory formation after mild COVID-19. A single record per CDR3 protein comes from TCRdb applying MiXCR to the 5' RACE reads. The sample has 280,000 or so distinct CDR3 sequences; 8.2% are singletons. The sample was PBMCs or a T cell subset sorted from them (not recorded which). These receptors came from a man in his late teens or twenties who had mild COVID-19 (a few samples of this study predate the infection). Cell type and time point are not known. Each CDR3 is given with its conserved first and last residue. A D gene is named only where the DNA matches it firmly. Expanded clones are given a class, and other clones once, few, many or no size at all.

abundance	d_gene	j_gene	v_gene	CDR3aa	CDR3nt
NA	NA	TRBJ2-7	TRBV13	CASSLAAEQYF	TGTGCCAGCAGCTTAGCTGCCGAGCAGTACTTC
NA	TRBD2	TRBJ2-3	TRBV6-2/TRBV6-3	CASRERGGRTDTQYF	TGTGCCAGCAGGGAGCGGGGGGGCCGCACAGATACGCAGTATTTT
NA	TRBD2	TRBJ2-1	TRBV5-1	CASSLTSEGEQFF	TGCGCCAGCAGCTTAACTAGCGAAGGTGAGCAGTTCTTC
few	TRBD2	TRBJ2-1	TRBV20-1	CSAYYHSSLAGGRRWNEQFF	TGCAGTGCTTATTATCATAGCTCCCTAGCGGGGGGCCGCCGGTGGAATGAGCAGTTCTTC
few	TRBD2	TRBJ2-7	TRBV18	CASSPMGLAGASEQYF	TGTGCCAGCTCACCAATGGGACTAGCGGGTGCCTCTGAGCAGTACTTC
many	NA	TRBJ1-2	TRBV9	CASSVGGPVNYGYTF	TGTGCCAGCAGCGTAGGCGGGCCCGTGAACTATGGCTACACCTTC
few	NA	TRBJ1-1	TRBV2	CASSEAWGRYSEAFF	TGTGCCAGCAGTGAAGCGTGGGGCAGGTACTCTGAAGCTTTCTTT
few	TRBD1	TRBJ2-7	TRBV6-2/TRBV6-3	CASSYSPTGKDTYEQYF	TGTGCCAGCAGTTACTCACCGACAGGGAAGGATACCTACGAGCAGTACTTC
NA	NA	TRBJ2-2	TRBV6-2/TRBV6-3	CASRKRLDLGPGELFF	TGTGCCAGCAGGAAAAGACTAGATCTGGGGCCCGGGGAGCTGTTTTTT
few	NA	TRBJ2-6	TRBV7-2	CASSSSAVPGANVLTF	TGTGCCAGCAGCTCAAGCGCAGTACCTGGGGCCAACGTCCTGACTTTC
few	NA	TRBJ1-3	TRBV14	CASSPWASWENTIYF	TGTGCCAGCAGCCCCTGGGCCAGTTGGGAAAACACCATATATTTT
many	TRBD1	TRBJ1-5	TRBV6-5	CASSQRTGGYSNQPQHF	TGTGCCAGCAGTCAAAGGACAGGAGGTTATAGCAATCAGCCCCAGCATTTT
few	NA	TRBJ1-1	TRBV19	CASSIRGGTEAFF	TGTGCCAGTAGTATCAGAGGGGGGACTGAAGCTTTCTTT
many	TRBD2	TRBJ2-5	TRBV12-3/TRBV12-4	CASLFGGSGETQYF	TGTGCCAGCCTATTCGGGGGGTCGGGGGAGACCCAGTACTTC
NA	NA	TRBJ2-1	TRBV5-4	CASSLRAGNEQFF	TGTGCCAGCAGCCTGAGGGCGGGGAATGAGCAGTTCTTC
few	TRBD1	TRBJ1-4	TRBV7-9	CASSSGTGGMGRREKLFF	TGTGCCAGCAGCTCTGGGACAGGGGGCATGGGGCGTCGGGAAAAACTGTTTTTT
NA	NA	TRBJ2-2	TRBV20-1	CSARSRRGSSTGELFF	TGCAGTGCTAGATCCCGGAGGGGGTCTTCCACCGGGGAGCTGTTTTTT
NA	TRBD2	TRBJ2-5	TRBV4-2	CAGSQDSGGAETQCF	TGTGCCGGCAGCCAAGATAGCGGGGGGGCCGAGACCCAGTGCTTC
few	TRBD2	TRBJ2-3	TRBV7-8	CASSRLAPHTDTQYF	TGTGCCAGCAGCCGACTAGCCCCCCACACAGATACGCAGTATTTT
few	NA	TRBJ2-4	TRBV6-2/TRBV6-3	CASSPRTSAKNIQYF	TGTGCCAGCAGTCCCAGGACTTCAGCCAAAAACATTCAGTACTTC
NA	NA	TRBJ2-2	TRBV5-1	CASSLRTFSGNTGELFF	TGCGCCAGCAGCTTAAGGACATTCTCGGGAAACACCGGGGAGCTGTTTTTT
few	NA	TRBJ1-6	TRBV6-6	CASSYGPYNSPLHF	TGTGCCAGCAGTTACGGCCCCTATAATTCACCCCTCCACTTT
NA	NA	TRBJ2-5	TRBV7-3	CASSAVDRGTQETQYF	TGTGCCAGCAGCGCGGTGGACCGGGGGACCCAAGAGACCCAGTACTTC
many	TRBD2	TRBJ2-3	TRBV7-2	CASSLKRGDLDTQYF	TGTGCCAGCAGCCTAAAGCGGGGGGATTTGGATACGCAGTATTTT
NA	NA	TRBJ1-6	TRBV10-3	CAISDRPTGGNSPLHF	TGTGCCATCAGTGACCGGCCCACGGGGGGGAATTCACCCCTCCACTTT
few	NA	TRBJ1-5	TRBV24-1	CATSDPTGIGNQPQHF	TGTGCCACCAGTGACCCCACAGGGATCGGCAATCAGCCCCAGCATTTT
NA	TRBD2	TRBJ2-3	TRBV9	CASSASGGNTDTQYF	TGTGCCAGCAGCGCTAGCGGGGGGAACACAGATACGCAGTATTTT